The rows below give T cell receptor beta chains drawn from one sample of a study of cytomegalovirus exposure and HLA in healthy donors. Generated by immunoSEQ multiplex PCR, the TCRdb table keeps only in-frame clones and is missing some. The table records approximately 280,000 clones, about 86% of them present only once. The material sequenced was PBMCs. Receptors were obtained from a woman aged 18-29 years in good health and CMV-seronegative. CDR3s include the opening cysteine and the closing phenylalanine or tryptophan. The order of the fields is J gene, clone size, CDR3 length, V gene, D gene, CDR3 DNA, CDR3 protein. D genes are given only for firm matches. Size values are once, few and many counts, or a class for expanded clones, and some rows have none.

TRBJ2-1 | NA | 16 | TRBV6-1 | NA | TGTGCCAGCAGTGTAAACAGGGCCTCGATTTGGCGGGAGCAGTTCTTC | CASSVNRASIWREQFF
TRBJ2-7 | NA | 15 | TRBV5-1 | TRBD2 | TGCGCCAGCGGGTACTCTAGCGGCAGCTCCTACGAGCAGTACTTC | CASGYSSGSSYEQYF
TRBJ2-7 | NA | 16 | TRBV9 | TRBD2 | TGTGCCAGCAGCGCTGGGGCGGGACTAGCGACCTACGAGCAGTACTTC | CASSAGAGLATYEQYF
TRBJ2-7 | NA | 14 | TRBV7-6 | NA | TGTGCCAGCAGCTTAGGCACGTCGCCGGGGGAGCAGTACTTC | CASSLGTSPGEQYF
TRBJ2-5 | NA | 12 | TRBV2 | TRBD1 | TGTGCCAGCAGATCGACAGGGGAGACCCAGTACTTC | CASRSTGETQYF
TRBJ1-6 | few | 12 | TRBV6-5 | NA | TGTGCCGCCAGGGGTACGGATTCACCCCTCCACTTT | CAARGTDSPLHF
TRBJ2-3 | NA | 18 | TRBV5-6 | TRBD2 | TGTGCCAGCAGCTCTATACTAGCGGGAGAAACGGGCACAGATACGCAGTATTTT | CASSSILAGETGTDTQYF
TRBJ1-1 | once | 15 | TRBV11-2 | NA | TGTGCCAGCAGCCCTGCGAGGACAGTAGGCACTGAAGCTTTCTTT | CASSPARTVGTEAFF
TRBJ1-2 | NA | 13 | TRBV6-1 | TRBD1 | TGTGCCAGCAGCCTGCAGGGGGACTATGGCTACACCTTC | CASSLQGDYGYTF
TRBJ2-1 | NA | 14 | TRBV7-6 | NA | TGTGCCAGCAGCTTGGGGACTGGATACAATGAGCAGTTCTTC | CASSLGTGYNEQFF
TRBJ1-2 | few | 14 | TRBV7-8 | NA | TGTGCCAGCAGCTTAGATCAGGGCCTCGGAGGCTACACCTTC | CASSLDQGLGGYTF
TRBJ1-2 | NA | 13 | TRBV9 | NA | TGTGCCACTTCCTGGAGACAGACCTATGGCTACACCTTC | CATSWRQTYGYTF
TRBJ2-5 | NA | 16 | TRBV6-5 | NA | TGTGCCAGCAGTTACACTCGGACAGCCTTTCAAGAGACCCAGTACTTC | CASSYTRTAFQETQYF
TRBJ2-7 | NA | 12 | TRBV6-5 | TRBD1 | TGTGCCAGCAGCCAGAGGACAGGCCGGCGGTACTTC | CASSQRTGRRYF
TRBJ2-5 | NA | 14 | TRBV10-1 | TRBD2 | TGCGCCAGCAGTTCTAGCGGGGGGGGAGAGACCCAGTACTTC | CASSSSGGGETQYF
TRBJ2-5 | once | 14 | TRBV5-1 | TRBD1 | TGCGCCAGCAGCTTGGACAGGGGACAAGAGACCCAGTACTTC | CASSLDRGQETQYF
TRBJ1-2 | NA | 15 | TRBV19 | NA | TGTGCCAGTAGTATAGTTTACAGAACTAACTATGGCTACACCTTC | CASSIVYRTNYGYTF
TRBJ1-2 | NA | 15 | TRBV19 | TRBD1 | TGTGCCAGTAGTGTTGGACAGGGGTCGGCCTATGGCTACACCTTC | CASSVGQGSAYGYTF
TRBJ2-5 | NA | 16 | TRBV5-1 | TRBD2 | TGCGCCAGCAGCACGCCACCTCGGGGGGGGGCGAAGACCCAGTACTTC | CASSTPPRGGAKTQYF
TRBJ2-3 | NA | 20 | TRBV5-1 | TRBD2 | TGCGCCAGCAGCTTGATTGGGCTGGGACTAGCGGGAGAGGGCACAGATACGCAGTATTTT | CASSLIGLGLAGEGTDTQYF
TRBJ1-1 | NA | 15 | TRBV4-3 | NA | TGCGCCAGCAGCCAAGAACGCAGGGGGAACACTGAAGCTTTCTTT | CASSQERRGNTEAFF
TRBJ2-3 | NA | 15 | TRBV5-1 | TRBD2 | TGCGCCAGCAGCCCGGGACTAGCGGGAGTGGATACGCAGTATTTT | CASSPGLAGVDTQYF
TRBJ2-1 | NA | 16 | TRBV27 | TRBD1 | TGTGCCAGCAGATTACAACGGACAGGGCTCTACAATGAGCAGTTCTTC | CASRLQRTGLYNEQFF
TRBJ2-5 | NA | 15 | TRBV6-5 | NA | TGTGCCAGCAGTTACTCGAAAGGGACACCAGAGACCCAGTACTTC | CASSYSKGTPETQYF
TRBJ2-2 | NA | 15 | TRBV25-1 | NA | TGTGCCAGCACCTGGACAGCTACGAACACCGGGGAGCTGTTTTTT | CASTWTATNTGELFF
TRBJ2-5 | NA | 14 | TRBV7-9 | NA | TGTGCCAGCAGCCCGCTCGGCGGACAAGAGACCCAGTACTTC | CASSPLGGQETQYF
TRBJ1-1 | NA | 15 | TRBV6-1 | TRBD1 | TGTGCCAGCAGCCGACAGGGGGCGGGGGACACTGAAGCTTTCTTT | CASSRQGAGDTEAFF
TRBJ2-7 | NA | 15 | TRBV4-3 | NA | TGCGCCAGCAGCCAAGGCAGGGGAAGGTCCTACGAGCAGTACTTC | CASSQGRGRSYEQYF
TRBJ1-5 | NA | 14 | TRBV4-1 | NA | TGCGCCAGCAGCCAAGTAGGAGAAAATCAGCCCCAGCATTTT | CASSQVGENQPQHF
TRBJ2-7 | NA | 13 | TRBV6-5 | NA | TGTGCCAGCAGTTACGCGACTTCCTACGAGCAGTACTTC | CASSYATSYEQYF
TRBJ1-6 | NA | 14 | TRBV10-3 | NA | TGTGCCATCAGTTCCGGGACTTATAATTCACCCCTCCACTTT | CAISSGTYNSPLHF
TRBJ2-7 | NA | 14 | TRBV30 | TRBD2 | TGTGCCTGGAGGACTAGCGGGAGTTCCTACGAGCAGTACTTC | CAWRTSGSSYEQYF
TRBJ2-2 | NA | 14 | TRBV7-2 | TRBD1 | TGTGCCAGCAGCCGGGGACAGGGGGCCGGGGAGCTGTTTTTT | CASSRGQGAGELFF
TRBJ2-1 | NA | 16 | TRBV5-1 | TRBD1 | TGCGCCAGCAGCCCGACCGGGACAGGGTCCTACAATGAGCAGTTCTTC | CASSPTGTGSYNEQFF
TRBJ2-7 | NA | 14 | TRBV19 | TRBD1 | TGTGCCAGTTCGACAGGGATCCCGACCTACGAGCAGTACTTC | CASSTGIPTYEQYF
TRBJ2-3 | NA | 16 | TRBV5-4 | TRBD2 | TGTGCCAGCAGCTTGGGCCTAGCGGGCGGCACAGATACGCAGTATTTT | CASSLGLAGGTDTQYF
TRBJ2-7 | NA | 16 | TRBV7-2 | TRBD2 | TGTGCCAGCAGTCCGACTTCGACTAGCGGGACGTACGAGCAGTACTTC | CASSPTSTSGTYEQYF
TRBJ1-5 | NA | 13 | TRBV7-6 | NA | TGTGCCAGCAGCCCCCAGGGGAATCAGCCCCAGCATTTT | CASSPQGNQPQHF
TRBJ1-5 | NA | 17 | TRBV30 | NA | TGTGCCTGGAGTGTAGGGGTGGGGGGACTTAGCAATCAGCCCCAGCATTTT | CAWSVGVGGLSNQPQHF
TRBJ2-3 | NA | 17 | TRBV27 | TRBD2 | TGTGCCAGCAGTCCGACTAGCGGGAGAGCTAACTCAGATACGCAGTATTTT | CASSPTSGRANSDTQYF
TRBJ2-3 | NA | 20 | TRBV14 | TRBD2 | TGTGCCAGCAGCCAAATACTAGCGGGAGGGCCAGTGGGAGGCACAGATACGCAGTATTTT | CASSQILAGGPVGGTDTQYF
TRBJ1-2 | once | 14 | TRBV6-6 | TRBD1 | TGTGCCAGCAGTCTGACAGGGGAGGACCTTGGCTACACCTTC | CASSLTGEDLGYTF
TRBJ2-1 | NA | 17 | TRBV5-1 | NA | TGCGCCAGCTCGCCCTCCCTGAGCGCCGACTCCTACAATGAGCAGTTCTTC | CASSPSLSADSYNEQFF
TRBJ2-4 | NA | 16 | TRBV6-6 | TRBD1 | TGTGCCAGCAGTTACGGGACAGATCTAGCCAAAAACATTCAGTACTTC | CASSYGTDLAKNIQYF
TRBJ1-2 | NA | 13 | TRBV28 | NA | TGTGCCAGCAGCGAAGAGGAACTTTATGGCTACACCTTC | CASSEEELYGYTF
TRBJ1-2 | NA | 11 | TRBV6-6 | NA | TGTGCCAGCCGACTGGGCTATGGCTACACCTTC | CASRLGYGYTF
TRBJ1-1 | NA | 11 | TRBV20-1 | TRBD1 | TGCAGTGCGGCGGACAGGGTTGAAGCTTTCTTT | CSAADRVEAFF
TRBJ1-5 | NA | 15 | TRBV6-5 | TRBD1 | TGTGCCAGCGGCAGGGCCGGGACAGGGGATCAGCCCCAGCATTTT | CASGRAGTGDQPQHF
TRBJ2-1 | NA | 16 | TRBV9 | NA | TGTGCCAGCAGCCCACAGGGACCCACGGATCCCAATGAGCAGTTCTTC | CASSPQGPTDPNEQFF